Presented here are 23 T cell receptor beta chains from one specimen sequenced in a study of T cells in tumors after PD-1 blockade. The method was immunoSEQ multiplex PCR; TCRdb's version includes in-frame clones alone and lacks a portion of them. Counted here are around 34,000 clones, 55% to 80% occurring once; the ten biggest clones make up around 38%. Sequencing was performed on PBMCs, taken after anti-PD-1 treatment. Receptor source: a human donor with basal cell carcinoma.

This clone was seen ten or more times. The gene calls are TRBV19 and TRBJ2-2; TRBD1 or TRBD2 may be the D gene (6 bases each). This CDR3 contains 15 residues. Germline CDR1 and CDR2: LNHDA and SQIVND (reference sequence). Trimming took off 3 bases at V and 5 bases at J, with 13 bases between the two ends. The CDR3: CASSISGAPTGELFF. CDR3 sequence (DNA): TGTGCCAGTAGTATTTCGGGGGCTCCGACCGGGGAGCTGTTTTTT.

The chain recombines TRBV5-6 with TRBJ1-2; 7 nucleotides match TRBD1. CDR3 size: 14 residues. After removal of 3 bases from V and 5 bases from J, the junction contained 7 bases not matched to a gene. The germline V gene has CDR1 SGHDT and CDR2 YYEEEE. CDR3 sequence reads: CASSWGQRYYGYTF. The CDR3 nucleotides read TGTGCCAGCAGCTGGGGACAGCGCTATTATGGCTACACCTTC.

This sequence joins TRBV14 and TRBJ1-1; D ambiguous. Trimming took 4 bases from V and 3 from J, leaving 9 bases between them. From germline, CDR1 is SGHDN and CDR2 FVKESK. The CDR3 is 13 residues long. CDR3 loop: CASSLEAYTEAFF. The CDR3 DNA is TGTGCCAGCAGCCTTGAGGCTTACACTGAAGCTTTCTTT.

The gene calls are TRBV6-5 and TRBJ1-6, with TRBD1 matching 7 bases. Germline CDR1 MNHEY, CDR2 SVGAGI. Losses at the gene ends were 5 bases for V and 7 bases for J; bases not matched to a gene: 8. The CDR3 totals 15 residues. CDR3 sequence reads: CASSRRGQRNSPLHF. The CDR3 bases are TGTGCCAGCAGTCGGAGGGGACAGAGAAATTCACCCCTCCACTTT.

Here the CDR3 DNA reads TGTGCCAGCACCCTTGGGGGGGTCAGGGGCTACACCTTC. It codes for CASTLGGVRGYTF. V usage is TRBV28 and J usage is TRBJ1-2, with D possibly being TRBD1 (5 bases). The V gene's germline CDR1 is MDHEN and CDR2 SYDVKM. Deletions cut 7 bases from V and 8 bases from J, with 17 bases between. The CDR3 loop spans 13 amino acids.

This chain links TRBV18 with TRBJ1-5; no definite D call. Trimming shortened V by 2 bases and J by 5 bases, and 13 bases separated the two germline ends. Germline loops: CDR1 KGHSH, CDR2 LQKENI. The CDR3 sequence is 15 residues long. The CDR3 nucleotides are TGTGCCAGCTCACCAGGAGGGTTCCGGGATCAGCCCCAGCATTTT. Encoded protein: CASSPGGFRDQPQHF.

V usage is TRBV6-5 and J usage is TRBJ1-2, with D unclear. The CDR3 covers 13 residues. V lost 6 bases, J lost 13 bases, and 21 bases lay in between. CDR1 MNHEY and CDR2 SVGAGI come from the germline V gene. DNA of the CDR3: TGTGCCAGCAGCCCCGAAAGGGTGGACCCGATCACCTTC. Its translation is CASSPERVDPITF.

This clone was seen more than once but under ten times. The chain carries TRBV19 and TRBJ2-7; D gene ambiguous. CDR3 size: 15 residues. Trimming stripped 0 bases from V and 1 base from J, with 10 bases between. Germline V gene data show CDR1 as LNHDA and CDR2 as SQIVND (reference sequence). In nucleotides, the CDR3 is TGTGCCAGTAGTATAGATTACTACTATTCCTACGAGCAGTACTTC. Protein sequence: CASSIDYYYSYEQYF.

The chain has TRBV11-3 and TRBJ2-7; D perhaps matches TRBD2 (6 bases). Germline V gene data show CDR1 as SGHNT and CDR2 as YENEEA. The CDR3 has 13 residues. Deletions cut 2 bases from V and 7 bases from J, with 12 bases between. In DNA, the CDR3 is TGTGCCAGCAGCTTAAATATGGGGAGGGAGCAGTACTTC. This codes for CASSLNMGREQYF. Complete variable domain (other parts from reference TRBV11-3 and TRBJ2-7): EAGVVQSPRYKIIEKKQPVAFWCNPISGHNTLYWYLQNLGQGPELLIRYENEEAVDDSQLPKDRFSAERLKGVDSTLKIQPAELGDSAVYLCASSLNMGREQYFGPGTRLTVT.

V and J are TRBV5-1 and TRBJ2-7, with D possibly being TRBD1 or TRBD2 (6 bases each). With 5 bases removed from V and 3 bases from J, the gap between germline ends came to 18 bases. Germline V gives CDR1 SGHRS, CDR2 YFSETQ. The length of the CDR3 is 15 residues. The CDR3 nucleotides read TGCGCCAGCAGACCGGACAGAGGGGGGATCTACGAGCAGTACTTC. Its translation is CASRPDRGGIYEQYF.

The CDR3 DNA reads TGTGCCAGCAGCCAAGTTCCCCGCACAGATACGCAGTATTTT. This sequence encodes CASSQVPRTDTQYF. The V gene is TRBV4-2, the J gene TRBJ2-3; D gene unclear. The CDR3 consists of 14 residues. The V gene's germline CDR1 is LGHNA and CDR2 YNFKEQ. V lost 1 base and J lost 1, with 6 bases in between.

This chain joins TRBV24-1 and TRBJ1-2; TRBD1 agrees at 7 bases. CDR1 and CDR2 (germline): KGHDR, SFDVKD. The V segment lost 2 bases and the J segment 3 bases; nucleotides outside the gene matches: 5. This CDR3 contains 15 residues. CDR3 nucleotide sequence: TGTGCCACCAGTGATTCCGGGACAGCTGACTATGGCTACACCTTC. It codes for CATSDSGTADYGYTF.

V and J are TRBV27 and TRBJ1-5; D perhaps matches TRBD1 (5 bases). In germline, CDR1 is MNHEY, CDR2 SMNVEV (reference sequence). This CDR3 spans 17 amino acids. V was trimmed by 8 bases and J by 0 bases, leaving 20 bases between them. The CDR3 DNA is TGTGCCAGCCCGTTTGGGGGGAGGGCCTTTAGCAATCAGCCCCAGCATTTT. Its translation is CASPFGGRAFSNQPQHF.

The rearrangement uses TRBV6-1 and TRBJ2-3; tentatively, D is TRBD2 (6 bases). The CDR3 length is 14 residues. V was pared by 3 bases and J by 5 bases, with 12 bases between. Germline-derived CDR1 and CDR2 are MNHNS and SASEGT. The CDR3 region is CASSESASVDTQYF. CDR3 in DNA: TGTGCCAGCAGTGAGTCGGCTAGCGTAGATACGCAGTATTTT.

This clone was observed a handful of times. V is TRBV19 and J is TRBJ1-5; D gene uncertain. With 5 bases removed from V and 0 bases from J, the gap between germline ends came to 8 bases. The CDR3 has 14 amino acids. CDR1 is LNHDA and CDR2 is SQIVND in the germline V gene (reference sequence). In nucleotides, the CDR3 is TGTGCCAGTAGTGGGAGTTATAGCAATCAGCCCCAGCATTTT. Residues: CASSGSYSNQPQHF.

The rearrangement joins TRBV30 to TRBJ1-3, with D unclear. CDR3 length: 17 residues. Per germline, CDR1 GTSNPN and CDR2 SVGIG (reference sequence). Trimming removed 3 bases at V and 4 bases at J, with 22 bases between. Here the CDR3 DNA reads TGTGCCTGGAGGAAAGACTACATTGTGAAGGAGGGAAACACCATATATTTT. Translation gives CAWRKDYIVKEGNTIYF.

The chain uses TRBV6-2 or TRBV6-3 and TRBJ2-4; D possibly uses TRBD1 or TRBD2 (5 bases each). Trimming pared 3 bases from V and 8 bases from J, leaving 14 bases between. Germline CDR1 is MNHEY and CDR2 is SVGEGT. This CDR3 has 14 amino acids. CDR3: CASSYIGALDIQYF. CDR3 coding DNA: TGTGCCAGCAGTTATATCGGGGCGTTGGACATTCAGTACTTC.

The chain joins TRBV6-2 or TRBV6-3 to TRBJ2-3; 8 nucleotides match TRBD2. In germline, CDR1 is MNHEY, CDR2 SVGEGT. Trimming removed 2 bases from V and 6 bases from J; junction bases left unmatched: 13. This CDR3 has 17 amino acids. CDR3 coding DNA: TGTGCCAGCAGTTACATCCCGGGACTAGACGTCCCGGATACGCAGTATTTT. This translates into CASSYIPGLDVPDTQYF.

V gene TRBV7-2 combines with J gene TRBJ2-4; 9 nucleotides agree with TRBD1. Germline V gene data show CDR1 as SGHTA and CDR2 as FQGNSA. The length of the CDR3 is 16 residues. The J segment lost 4 bases and the V segment lost 5 bases, leaving 9 bases of the junction unmatched. The chain's CDR3 is CASSPSSGQGKNIQYF. In DNA form, the CDR3 reads TGTGCCAGCAGCCCATCATCAGGACAGGGGAAAAACATTCAGTACTTC.

The sample holds one count of this clone. The chain employs TRBV27 and TRBJ2-1, with 8 bases lining up with TRBD1. The germline gives CDR1 MNHEY, CDR2 SMNVEV (reference sequence). CDR3 size: 13 residues. V shed 1 base, J shed 7 bases, and the junction held 0 bases outside the gene matches. The DNA for the CDR3 is TGTGCCAGCAGTTTATACAGGGGGAATGAGCAGTTCTTC. It codes for CASSLYRGNEQFF.

A few counts support this clone. The chain joins TRBV2 to TRBJ1-2; possible D gene TRBD1, 6 bases. V gave up 4 bases and J gave up 7 bases, with 10 bases separating them. Germline V CDR1 and CDR2: SNHLY, FYNNEI. The CDR3 extends over 12 amino acids. The CDR3 region has the DNA TGTGCCAGCAGTGGAGGGGGACCTGGCTACACCTTC. Translation gives CASSGGGPGYTF.

This rearrangement joins TRBV3-1 (or the pseudogene TRBV3-2) to TRBJ2-1; D is undetermined. In germline, CDR1 is LGHDT, CDR2 YNNKEL (reference sequence). V was pared by 4 bases and J by 4 bases, with 2 bases between. The CDR3 runs to 11 residues. The CDR3 region is CASSLYNEQFF. CDR3 nucleotides: TGTGCCAGCAGCCTATACAATGAGCAGTTCTTC.

V usage is TRBV4-2 and J usage is TRBJ1-5; D possibly corresponds to TRBD1 (5 bases). Germline assignment: CDR1 LGHNA and CDR2 YNFKEQ. This CDR3 has 14 amino acids. The ends were cut back, 3 bases at V and 7 bases at J, with 13 bases in the middle. CDR3 loop: CASSQERGAQPQHF. The DNA of the CDR3 is TGTGCCAGCAGCCAGGAAAGGGGAGCGCAGCCCCAGCATTTT.